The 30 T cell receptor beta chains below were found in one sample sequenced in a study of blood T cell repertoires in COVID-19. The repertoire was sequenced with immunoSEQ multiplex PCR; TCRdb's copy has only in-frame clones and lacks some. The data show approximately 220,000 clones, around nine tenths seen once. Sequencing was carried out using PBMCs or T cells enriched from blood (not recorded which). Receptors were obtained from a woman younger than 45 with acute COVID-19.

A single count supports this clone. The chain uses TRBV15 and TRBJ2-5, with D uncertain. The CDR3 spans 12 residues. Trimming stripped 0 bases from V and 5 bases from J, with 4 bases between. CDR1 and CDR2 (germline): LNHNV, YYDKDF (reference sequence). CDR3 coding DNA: TGTGCCACCAGCAGAGATGAGGAGACCCAGTACTTC. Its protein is CATSRDEETQYF.

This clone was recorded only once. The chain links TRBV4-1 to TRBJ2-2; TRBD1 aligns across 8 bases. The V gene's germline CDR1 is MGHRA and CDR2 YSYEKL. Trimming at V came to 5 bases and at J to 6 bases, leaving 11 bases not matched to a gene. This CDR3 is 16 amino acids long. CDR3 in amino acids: CASSDGQGKSSGELFF. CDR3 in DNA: TGCGCCAGCAGCGACGGACAGGGAAAGAGTTCCGGGGAGCTGTTTTTT.

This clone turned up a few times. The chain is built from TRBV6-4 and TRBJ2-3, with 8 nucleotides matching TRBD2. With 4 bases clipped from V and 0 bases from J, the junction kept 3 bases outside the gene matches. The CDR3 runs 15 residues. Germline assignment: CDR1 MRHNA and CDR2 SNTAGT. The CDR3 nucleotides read TGTGCCAGCAGTGTCACTAGCGGTAGCACAGATACGCAGTATTTT. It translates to CASSVTSGSTDTQYF.

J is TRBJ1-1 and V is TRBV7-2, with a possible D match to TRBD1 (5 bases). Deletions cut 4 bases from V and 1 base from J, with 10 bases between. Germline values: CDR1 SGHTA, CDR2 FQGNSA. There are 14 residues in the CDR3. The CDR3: CASSSSGGNTEAFF. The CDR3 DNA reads TGTGCCAGCAGCTCTAGCGGGGGGAACACTGAAGCTTTCTTT.

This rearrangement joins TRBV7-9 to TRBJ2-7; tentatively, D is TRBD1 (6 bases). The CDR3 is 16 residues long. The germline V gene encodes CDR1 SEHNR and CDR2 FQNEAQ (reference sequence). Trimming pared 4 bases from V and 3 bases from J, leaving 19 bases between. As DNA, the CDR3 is TGTGCCAGCAGCTCTCGGCCTAAAGGGGGTGGCTACGAGCAGTACTTC. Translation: CASSSRPKGGGYEQYF.

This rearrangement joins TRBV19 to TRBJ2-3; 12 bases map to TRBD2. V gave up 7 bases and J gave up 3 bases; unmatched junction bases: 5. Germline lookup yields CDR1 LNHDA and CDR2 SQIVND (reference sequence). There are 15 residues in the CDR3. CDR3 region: CASNRLAGGTDTQYF. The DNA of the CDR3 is TGTGCCAGTAATAGGCTAGCGGGGGGGACAGATACGCAGTATTTT.

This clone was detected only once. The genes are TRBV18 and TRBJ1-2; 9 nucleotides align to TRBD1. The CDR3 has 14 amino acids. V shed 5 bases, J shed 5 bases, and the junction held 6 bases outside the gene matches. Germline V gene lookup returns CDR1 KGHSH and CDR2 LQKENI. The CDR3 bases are TGTGCCAGCTCATCGACAGGGGGGGAGTATGGCTACACCTTC. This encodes CASSSTGGEYGYTF. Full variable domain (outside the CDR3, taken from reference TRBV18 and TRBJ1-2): NAGVMQNPRHLVRRRGQEARLRCSPMKGHSHVYWYRQLPEEGLKFMVYLQKENIIDESGMPKERFSAEFPKEGPSILRIQQVVRGDSAAYFCASSSTGGEYGYTFGSGTRLTVV.

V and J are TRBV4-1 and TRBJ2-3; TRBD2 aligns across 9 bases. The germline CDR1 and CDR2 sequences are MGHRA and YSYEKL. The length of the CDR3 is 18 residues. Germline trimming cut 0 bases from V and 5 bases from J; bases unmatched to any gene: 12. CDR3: CASSQEAPGGGAVDTQYF. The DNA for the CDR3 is TGCGCCAGCAGCCAAGAGGCTCCGGGCGGGGGGGCCGTAGATACGCAGTATTTT.

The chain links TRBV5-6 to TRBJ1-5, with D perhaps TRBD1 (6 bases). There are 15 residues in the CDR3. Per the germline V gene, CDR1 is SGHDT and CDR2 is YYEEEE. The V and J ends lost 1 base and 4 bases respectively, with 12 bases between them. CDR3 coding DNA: TGTGCCAGCAGCTTGATTGGGACAAATAATCAGCCCCAGCATTTT. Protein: CASSLIGTNNQPQHF.

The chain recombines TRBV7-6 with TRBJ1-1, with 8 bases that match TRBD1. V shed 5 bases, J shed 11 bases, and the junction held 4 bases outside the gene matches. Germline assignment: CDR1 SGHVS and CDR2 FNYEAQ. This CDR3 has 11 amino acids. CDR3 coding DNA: TGTGCCAGCAGCGCCCAGGGGGCCGCTTTCTTT. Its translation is CASSAQGAAFF.

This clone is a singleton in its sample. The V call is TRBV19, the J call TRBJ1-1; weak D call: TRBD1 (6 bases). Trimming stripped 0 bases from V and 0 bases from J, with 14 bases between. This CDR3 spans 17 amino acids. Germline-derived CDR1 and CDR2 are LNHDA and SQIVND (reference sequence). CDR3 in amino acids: CASSIDRGGALNTEAFF. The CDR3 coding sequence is TGTGCCAGTAGTATAGATCGGGGGGGGGCCTTGAACACTGAAGCTTTCTTT.

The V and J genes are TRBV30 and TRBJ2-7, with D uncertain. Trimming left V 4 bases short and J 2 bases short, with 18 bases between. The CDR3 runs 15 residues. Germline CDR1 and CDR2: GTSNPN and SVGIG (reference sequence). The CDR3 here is CAWNFHSDNTYEQYF. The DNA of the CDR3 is TGTGCCTGGAACTTCCACTCCGATAATACCTACGAGCAGTACTTC.

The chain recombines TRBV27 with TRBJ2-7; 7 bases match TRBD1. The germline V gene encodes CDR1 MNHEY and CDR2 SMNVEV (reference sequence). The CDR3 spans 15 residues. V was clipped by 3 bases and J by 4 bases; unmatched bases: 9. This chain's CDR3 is CASSFGQVLPYEQYF. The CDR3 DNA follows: TGTGCCAGCAGTTTCGGACAGGTACTGCCTTACGAGCAGTACTTC.

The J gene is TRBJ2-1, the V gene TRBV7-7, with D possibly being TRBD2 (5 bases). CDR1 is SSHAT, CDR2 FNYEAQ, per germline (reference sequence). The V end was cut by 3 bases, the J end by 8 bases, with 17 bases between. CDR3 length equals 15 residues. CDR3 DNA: TGTGCCAGCAGCTTCGGCCCGGGAACAGAACATGAGCAGTTCTTC. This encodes CASSFGPGTEHEQFF.

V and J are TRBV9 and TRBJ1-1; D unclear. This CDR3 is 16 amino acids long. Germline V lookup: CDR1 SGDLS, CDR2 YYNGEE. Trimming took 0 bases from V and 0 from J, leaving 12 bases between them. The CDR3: CASSVGSGGMNTEAFF. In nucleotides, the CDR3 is TGTGCCAGCAGCGTAGGTTCCGGCGGGATGAACACTGAAGCTTTCTTT.

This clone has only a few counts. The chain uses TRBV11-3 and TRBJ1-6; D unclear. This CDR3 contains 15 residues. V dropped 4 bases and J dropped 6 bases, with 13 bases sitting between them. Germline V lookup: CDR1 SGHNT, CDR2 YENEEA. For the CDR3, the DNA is TGTGCCAGCAGCTCAGCCCGACAATCTAATTCACCCCTCCACTTT. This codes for CASSSARQSNSPLHF.

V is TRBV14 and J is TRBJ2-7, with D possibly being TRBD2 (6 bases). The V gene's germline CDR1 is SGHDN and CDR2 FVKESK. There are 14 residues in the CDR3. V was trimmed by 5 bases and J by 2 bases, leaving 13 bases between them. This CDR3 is CASSDRDFPYEQYF. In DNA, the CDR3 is TGTGCCAGCAGCGACCGGGACTTTCCCTACGAGCAGTACTTC.

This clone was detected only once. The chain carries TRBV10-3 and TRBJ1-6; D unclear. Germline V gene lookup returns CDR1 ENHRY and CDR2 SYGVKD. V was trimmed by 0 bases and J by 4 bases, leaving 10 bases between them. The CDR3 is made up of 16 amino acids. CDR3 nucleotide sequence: TGTGCCATCAGTGAGTCGAAGAAACTATATAATTCACCCCTCCACTTT. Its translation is CAISESKKLYNSPLHF.

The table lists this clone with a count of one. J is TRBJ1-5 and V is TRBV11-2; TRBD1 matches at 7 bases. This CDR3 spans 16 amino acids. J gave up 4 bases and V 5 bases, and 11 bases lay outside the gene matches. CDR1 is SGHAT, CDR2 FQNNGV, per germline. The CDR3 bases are TGTGCCAGCAGCAAGCAAGACAGGGTCGGGAATCAGCCCCAGCATTTT. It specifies CASSKQDRVGNQPQHF.

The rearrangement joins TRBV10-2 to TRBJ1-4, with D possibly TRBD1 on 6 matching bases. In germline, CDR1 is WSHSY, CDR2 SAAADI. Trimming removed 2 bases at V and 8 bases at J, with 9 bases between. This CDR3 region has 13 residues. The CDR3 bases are TGCGCCAGCAGTGAGACAGGGTACGAAAAACTGTTTTTT. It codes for CASSETGYEKLFF.

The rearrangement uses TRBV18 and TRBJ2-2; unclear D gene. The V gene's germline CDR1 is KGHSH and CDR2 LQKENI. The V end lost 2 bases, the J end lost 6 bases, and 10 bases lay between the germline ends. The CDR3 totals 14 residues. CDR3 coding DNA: TGTGCCAGCTCACCAGTAAATAGTCCCGGGGAGCTGTTTTTT. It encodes CASSPVNSPGELFF.

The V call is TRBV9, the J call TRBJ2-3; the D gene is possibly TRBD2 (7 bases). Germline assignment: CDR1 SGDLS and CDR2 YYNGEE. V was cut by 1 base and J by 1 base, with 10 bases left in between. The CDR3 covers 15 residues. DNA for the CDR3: TGTGCCAGCAGCGTAAGAGGGGGGGGCACAGATACGCAGTATTTT. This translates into CASSVRGGGTDTQYF.

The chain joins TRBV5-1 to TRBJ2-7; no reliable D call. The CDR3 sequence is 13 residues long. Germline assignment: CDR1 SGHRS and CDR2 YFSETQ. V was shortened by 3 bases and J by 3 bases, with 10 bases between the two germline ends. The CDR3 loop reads CASSYNYDYEQYF. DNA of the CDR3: TGCGCCAGCAGCTATAACTACGACTACGAGCAGTACTTC.

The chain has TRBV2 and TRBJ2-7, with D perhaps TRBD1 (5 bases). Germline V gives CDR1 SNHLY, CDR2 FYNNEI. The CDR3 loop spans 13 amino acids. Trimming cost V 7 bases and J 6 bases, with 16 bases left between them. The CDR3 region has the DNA TGTGCCAGCACGACAGTACCAGGGTCCGAGCAGTACTTC. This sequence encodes CASTTVPGSEQYF.

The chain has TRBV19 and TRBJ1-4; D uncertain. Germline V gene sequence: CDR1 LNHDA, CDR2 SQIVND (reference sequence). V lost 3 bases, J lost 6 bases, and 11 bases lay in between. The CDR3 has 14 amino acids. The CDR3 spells CASSMDGKYEKLFF. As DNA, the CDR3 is TGTGCCAGTAGTATGGACGGGAAATATGAAAAACTGTTTTTT.

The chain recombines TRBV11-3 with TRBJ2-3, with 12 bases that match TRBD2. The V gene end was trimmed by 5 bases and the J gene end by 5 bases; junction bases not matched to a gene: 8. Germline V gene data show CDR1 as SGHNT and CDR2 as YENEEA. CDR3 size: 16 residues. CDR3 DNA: TGTGCCAGCAGCGGTCGGACTAGCGGGGAGAAAGATACGCAGTATTTT. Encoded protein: CASSGRTSGEKDTQYF.

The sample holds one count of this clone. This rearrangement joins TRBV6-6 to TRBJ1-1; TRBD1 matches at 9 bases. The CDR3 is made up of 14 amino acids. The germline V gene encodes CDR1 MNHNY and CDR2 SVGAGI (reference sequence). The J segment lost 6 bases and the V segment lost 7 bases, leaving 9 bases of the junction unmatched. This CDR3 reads CASTTGGQWAEAFF. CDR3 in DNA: TGTGCCAGCACAACAGGGGGCCAATGGGCTGAAGCTTTCTTT.

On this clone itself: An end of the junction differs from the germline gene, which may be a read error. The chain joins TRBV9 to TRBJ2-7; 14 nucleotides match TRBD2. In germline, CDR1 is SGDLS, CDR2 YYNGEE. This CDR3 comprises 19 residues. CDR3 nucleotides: TGTGCCCGCAGCGCCCAGGGGGGGACTAGCGGGGGACCAGCCTACGAGCAGTACTTC. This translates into CARSAQGGTSGGPAYEQYF.

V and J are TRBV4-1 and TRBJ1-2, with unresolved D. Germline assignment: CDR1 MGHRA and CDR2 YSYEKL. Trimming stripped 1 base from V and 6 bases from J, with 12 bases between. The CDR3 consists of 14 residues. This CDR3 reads CASSQVSEVHGYTF. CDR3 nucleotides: TGCGCCAGCAGCCAAGTTTCGGAGGTTCATGGCTACACCTTC.

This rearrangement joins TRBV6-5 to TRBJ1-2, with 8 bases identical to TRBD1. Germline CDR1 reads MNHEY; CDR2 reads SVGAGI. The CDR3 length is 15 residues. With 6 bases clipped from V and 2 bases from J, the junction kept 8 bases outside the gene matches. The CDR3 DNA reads TGTGCCAGCAGCTACGCTCAGGGGGCAAACTATGGCTACACCTTC. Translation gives CASSYAQGANYGYTF.